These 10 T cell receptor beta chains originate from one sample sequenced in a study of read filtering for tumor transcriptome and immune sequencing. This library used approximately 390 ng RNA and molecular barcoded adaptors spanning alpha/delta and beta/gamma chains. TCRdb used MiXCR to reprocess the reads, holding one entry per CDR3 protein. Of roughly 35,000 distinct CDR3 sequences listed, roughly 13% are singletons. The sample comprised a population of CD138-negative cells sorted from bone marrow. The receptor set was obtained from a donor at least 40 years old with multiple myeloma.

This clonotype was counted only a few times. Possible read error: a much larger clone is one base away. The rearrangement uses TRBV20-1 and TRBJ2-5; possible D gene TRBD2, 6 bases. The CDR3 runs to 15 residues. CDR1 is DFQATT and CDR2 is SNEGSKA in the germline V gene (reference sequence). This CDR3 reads CSARDLAQTQETQDF. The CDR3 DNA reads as TGCAGTGCTAGAGACCTAGCGCAGACCCAAGAGACCCAGGACTTC.

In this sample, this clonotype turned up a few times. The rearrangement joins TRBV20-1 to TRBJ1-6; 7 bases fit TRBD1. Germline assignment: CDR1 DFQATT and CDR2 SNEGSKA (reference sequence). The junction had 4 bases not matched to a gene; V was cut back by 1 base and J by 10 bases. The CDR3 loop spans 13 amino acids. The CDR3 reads CSARGQGRSPLHF. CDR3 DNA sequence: TGCAGTGCTAGAGGACAGGGTAGATCACCCCTCCACTTT.

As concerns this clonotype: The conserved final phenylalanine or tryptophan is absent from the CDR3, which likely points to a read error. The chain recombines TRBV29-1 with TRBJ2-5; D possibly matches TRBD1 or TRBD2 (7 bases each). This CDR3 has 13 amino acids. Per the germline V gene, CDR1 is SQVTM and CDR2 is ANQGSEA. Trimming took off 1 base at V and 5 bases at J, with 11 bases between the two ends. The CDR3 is CSVEAGGAETQYS. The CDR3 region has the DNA TGCAGCGTTGAAGCAGGGGGGGCTGAGACCCAGTACTCC.

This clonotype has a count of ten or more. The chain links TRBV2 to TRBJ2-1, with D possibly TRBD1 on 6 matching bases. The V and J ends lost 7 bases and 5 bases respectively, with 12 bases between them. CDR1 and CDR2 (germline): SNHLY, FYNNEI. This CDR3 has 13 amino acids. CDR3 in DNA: TGTGCCAGCAAGGCCCGGACAGACAATGAGCAGTTCTTC. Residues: CASKARTDNEQFF.

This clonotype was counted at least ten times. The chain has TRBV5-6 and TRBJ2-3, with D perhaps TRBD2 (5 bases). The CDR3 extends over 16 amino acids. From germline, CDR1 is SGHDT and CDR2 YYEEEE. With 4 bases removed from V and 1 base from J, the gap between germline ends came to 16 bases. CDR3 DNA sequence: TGTGCCAGCAGCCCTGGAAGCGGTGGGGGCACAGATACGCAGTATTTT. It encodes CASSPGSGGGTDTQYF.

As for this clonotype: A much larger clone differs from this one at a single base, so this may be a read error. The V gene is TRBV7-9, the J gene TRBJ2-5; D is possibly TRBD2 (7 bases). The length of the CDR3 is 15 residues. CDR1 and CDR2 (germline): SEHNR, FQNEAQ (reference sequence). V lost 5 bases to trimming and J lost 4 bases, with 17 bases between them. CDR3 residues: CASSLWGGGGETQYF. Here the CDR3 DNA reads TGTGCCAGCAGCCTATGGGGGGGCGGAGGAGAGACCCAGTACTTC.

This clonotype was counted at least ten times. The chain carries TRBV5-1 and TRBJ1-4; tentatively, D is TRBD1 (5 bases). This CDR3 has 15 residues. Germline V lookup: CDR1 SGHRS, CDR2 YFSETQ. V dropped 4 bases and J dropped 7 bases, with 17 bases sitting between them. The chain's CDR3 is CASSIGTVAGEKLFF. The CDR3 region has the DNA TGCGCCAGCAGCATAGGGACCGTGGCGGGTGAAAAACTGTTTTTT. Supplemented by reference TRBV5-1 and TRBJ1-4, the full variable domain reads KAGVTQTPRYLIKTRGQQVTLSCSPISGHRSVSWYQQTPGQGLQFLFEYFSETQRNKGNFPGRFSGRQFSNSRSEMNVSTLELGDSALYLCASSIGTVAGEKLFFGSGTQLSVL.

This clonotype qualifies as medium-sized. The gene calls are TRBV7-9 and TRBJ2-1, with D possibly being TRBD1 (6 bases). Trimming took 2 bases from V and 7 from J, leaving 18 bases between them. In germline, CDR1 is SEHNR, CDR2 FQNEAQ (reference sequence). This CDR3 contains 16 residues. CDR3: CASSLRGGAQRNEQFF. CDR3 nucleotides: TGTGCCAGCAGCTTACGAGGGGGAGCCCAGCGGAATGAGCAGTTCTTC.

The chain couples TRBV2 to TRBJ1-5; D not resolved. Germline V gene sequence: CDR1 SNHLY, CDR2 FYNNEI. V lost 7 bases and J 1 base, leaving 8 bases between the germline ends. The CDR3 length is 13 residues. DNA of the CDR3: TGTGCCAGCAATGGCGCGAGCAATCAGCCCCAGCATTTT. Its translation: CASNGASNQPQHF.

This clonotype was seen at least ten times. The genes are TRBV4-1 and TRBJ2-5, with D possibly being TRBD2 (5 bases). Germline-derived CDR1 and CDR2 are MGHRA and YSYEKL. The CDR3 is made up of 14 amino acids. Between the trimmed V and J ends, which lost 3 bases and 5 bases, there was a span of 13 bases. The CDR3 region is CASSQGEGRETQYF. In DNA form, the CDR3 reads TGCGCCAGCAGCCAGGGTGAGGGCCGGGAGACCCAGTACTTC.